This passage covers 14 T cell receptor beta chains from one sample sequenced in a study of radiotherapy plus CTLA-4 blockade in lung cancer. Data came from immunoSEQ multiplex PCR; TCRdb stores just in-frame clones and leaves some out. In the table there are around 130,000 clones, approximately 90% of which are singletons. Here the sequenced sample was peripheral blood, taken from a patient treated with radiotherapy plus ipilimumab. The receptor source for this set is a human donor with non-small cell lung cancer that progressed on radiotherapy plus ipilimumab.

CDR3 protein: CAIRGQGNRYEQYF. CDR3 DNA: TGTGCCATCAGGGGACAGGGGAATCGGTACGAGCAGTACTTC. The gene calls are TRBV10-3 and TRBJ2-7, with TRBD1 matching over 10 bases. Germline V gene data show CDR1 as ENHRY and CDR2 as SYGVKD. The CDR3 sequence is 14 residues long. V lost 6 bases and J lost 4; bases outside the gene matches: 6.

The V call is TRBV7-3, the J call TRBJ2-7, with D possibly called TRBD1 or TRBD2 (6 bases each). The V gene's germline CDR1 is SGHTA and CDR2 FQGTGA. V was clipped by 3 bases and J by 6 bases, with 12 bases between them. There are 13 residues in the CDR3. The CDR3 reads CASSLGRGREQYF. CDR3 sequence (DNA): TGTGCCAGCAGCTTGGGCCGGGGGCGCGAGCAGTACTTC. The variable domain in full, completed from reference TRBV7-3 and TRBJ2-7, reads GAGVSQTPSNKVTEKGKYVELRCDPISGHTALYWYRQSLGQGPEFLIYFQGTGAADDSGLPNDRFFAVRPEGSVSTLKIQRTERGDSAVYLCASSLGRGREQYFGPGTRLTVT.

This chain connects TRBV6-5 to TRBJ2-1, with D tentatively TRBD2 (6 bases). The germline V gene has CDR1 MNHEY and CDR2 SVGAGI. The CDR3 has 15 residues. Trimming left V 0 bases short and J 4 bases short, with 10 bases between. This chain's CDR3 is CASSYSSGLYNEQFF. CDR3 nucleotide sequence: TGTGCCAGCAGTTACTCCAGCGGGCTTTACAATGAGCAGTTCTTC.

This clone was counted between two and nine times. The chain recombines TRBV2 with TRBJ1-5; D ambiguous. Germline CDR1 reads SNHLY; CDR2 reads FYNNEI. V lost 8 bases and J 0 bases, leaving 5 bases between the germline ends. The CDR3 runs to 12 residues. In DNA, the CDR3 is TGTGCCAGCCAATATAGCAATCAGCCCCAGCATTTT. Amino acids: CASQYSNQPQHF.

This chain connects TRBV18 to TRBJ1-1; no firm D call. Between the trimmed V and J ends, which lost 6 bases and 0 bases, there was a span of 8 bases. In germline, CDR1 is KGHSH, CDR2 LQKENI. The CDR3 extends over 13 amino acids. This CDR3 reads CASSSSLNTEAFF. The CDR3 coding sequence is TGTGCCAGCTCCTCCAGCTTGAACACTGAAGCTTTCTTT.

This chain uses TRBV19 with TRBJ2-3; D remains unclear. The V and J ends lost 3 bases and 1 base respectively, with 5 bases between them. The CDR3 length is 13 residues. Germline CDR1 LNHDA, CDR2 SQIVND (reference sequence). The CDR3 is CASSISGTDTQYF. In nucleotides, the CDR3 is TGTGCCAGTAGTATTTCCGGCACAGATACGCAGTATTTT.

The rearrangement joins TRBV6-5 to TRBJ1-5; possibly TRBD1 for D (6 bases). The CDR3 runs to 16 residues. Germline CDR1 MNHEY, CDR2 SVGAGI. V lost 3 bases, J lost 1 base, and 13 bases lay in between. The CDR3 bases are TGTGCCAGCAGTTATGGGACACCCAACAGCAATCAGCCCCAGCATTTT. This translates into CASSYGTPNSNQPQHF.

The chain recombines TRBV9 with TRBJ1-4, with D tentatively TRBD1 (5 bases). Germline CDR1 SGDLS, CDR2 YYNGEE. Trimming shortened V by 0 bases and J by 5 bases, and 11 bases separated the two germline ends. CDR3 length equals 15 residues. The CDR3 DNA reads as TGTGCCAGCAGCGTAGGGGGGACTAAGAATGAAAAACTGTTTTTT. It yields the protein CASSVGGTKNEKLFF.

This clone was recorded once. J is TRBJ1-2 and V is TRBV5-1; the D gene is possibly TRBD1 (6 bases). Trimming cost V 0 bases and J 2 bases, with 20 bases left between them. The germline CDR1 and CDR2 sequences are SGHRS and YFSETQ. This CDR3 has 18 residues. CDR3 nucleotide sequence: TGCGCCAGCAGCTTGGCCGCAATAGGTCCAGGGGCAAACTATGGCTACACCTTC. Protein sequence: CASSLAAIGPGANYGYTF.

The chain has TRBV6-1 and TRBJ1-4; TRBD1 aligns across 7 bases. CDR3 length equals 17 residues. CDR1 MNHNS and CDR2 SASEGT come from the germline V gene. The V gene end was trimmed by 4 bases and the J gene end by 3 bases; junction bases not matched to a gene: 11. For the CDR3, the DNA is TGTGCCAGCAGTGGTCGCGACAGGGCTTTGGCTAATGAAAAACTGTTTTTT. It codes for CASSGRDRALANEKLFF.

This chain links TRBV5-1 with TRBJ2-7, with D perhaps being TRBD1 or TRBD2 (6 bases each). The V and J ends lost 3 bases and 1 base respectively, with 17 bases between them. The V gene's germline CDR1 is SGHRS and CDR2 YFSETQ. The CDR3 consists of 16 residues. This CDR3 is CASSSGLKGGSYEQYF. As DNA, the CDR3 is TGCGCCAGCAGCTCGGGTTTGAAGGGGGGATCCTACGAGCAGTACTTC.

The J gene is TRBJ1-5, the V gene TRBV15; D possibly corresponds to TRBD1 (5 bases). V dropped 1 base and J dropped 2 bases, with 12 bases sitting between them. Germline-derived CDR1 and CDR2 are LNHNV and YYDKDF (reference sequence). CDR3 size: 16 residues. The CDR3 loop reads CATSRVLGGGNQPQHF. Written as DNA, the CDR3 is TGTGCCACCAGCAGAGTCCTTGGGGGTGGCAATCAGCCCCAGCATTTT.

The rearrangement joins TRBV7-6 to TRBJ2-1, with 11 bases lining up with TRBD2. The CDR3 contains 18 residues. Trimming removed 1 base from V and 7 bases from J; junction bases left unmatched: 12. The germline gives CDR1 SGHVS, CDR2 FNYEAQ. The CDR3 reads CASSLEGGLAGGLNEQFF. The CDR3 coding sequence is TGTGCCAGCAGCTTAGAAGGGGGCTTAGCGGGAGGGTTGAATGAGCAGTTCTTC.

Points on this clone: This sample includes further DNA sequences coding for the same CDR3. The gene calls are TRBV9 and TRBJ1-3; no firm D call. From germline, CDR1 is SGDLS and CDR2 YYNGEE. CDR3 length equals 10 residues. V was cut by 3 bases and J by 7 bases, with 2 bases left in between. CDR3 sequence reads: CASSGNTIYF. CDR3 nucleotides: TGTGCCAGCAGCGGGAACACCATATATTTT.